There are a few counts of the clone carrying this T cell receptor beta chain. The antigen remains unidentified. Amplification targeted TCR beta CDR3 regions from RNA transcripts. First-round RT-PCR targeting the TCR CDR3 was performed with the HTBI primer set. TCRdb recomputed calls from the multiplex PCR reads with MiXCR, one row per CDR3 protein. The sample has roughly 500,000 distinct CDR3 sequences, approximately 44% seen once. These data are taken from a study of T cells in Graves' hyperthyroidism and ophthalmopathy. Study-level points and caveats: A model of 13 V-J pairs discriminated ophthalmopathy from stable hyperthyroidism. Median prediction lead before ophthalmopathy onset was 6.5 months with the model. Peripheral blood also featured most of the thyroid clonotypes expanded above 0.001.

Each diagnosis drew on symptoms, thyroxine, TRAb, thyroid ultrasound and orbital computed tomography findings. Source material: peripheral blood or thyroid tissue (not recorded which). This clonotype was sampled from an adult woman with Graves' disease, either hyperthyroidism or ophthalmopathy (not recorded which).

In DNA form, the CDR3 reads TGTGCCAGCAGCCCCGGGGGTCCACAAGAGACCCAGTACTTC. Protein sequence: CASSPGGPQETQYF. This chain joins TRBV7-6 and TRBJ2-5, with TRBD2 as a possible D gene (6 bases). Deletions cut 5 bases from V and 2 bases from J, with 12 bases between. CDR1 is SGHVS, CDR2 FNYEAQ, per germline. This CDR3 contains 14 residues.